These 27 T cell receptor beta chains were sequenced from one sample in a study of shared clonotypes between healthy human individuals. Libraries were prepared by immunoSEQ multiplex PCR; TCRdb keeps only in-frame clonotypes and omits some of them. Of roughly 2,000,000 clones detected, roughly 95% appear once; the ten largest clones hold under 1.5%. In the naive CD8 group, cells lacked CD45RO and were positively selected for CCR7, so terminally differentiated effector memory CD45RA+ cells were left out. The sequenced material came from naive CD8+ T cells sorted from blood. These receptors were collected from a man in his late teens or twenties in good health.

The chain carries TRBV7-6 and TRBJ2-1, with 11 bases aligning to TRBD1. The CDR3 covers 15 residues. The V gene end was trimmed by 4 bases and the J gene end by 6 bases; junction bases not matched to a gene: 5. Germline V gene lookup returns CDR1 SGHVS and CDR2 FNYEAQ. In DNA, the CDR3 is TGTGCCAGCAGCTGGCAGGACAGGGGGCGCAATGAGCAGTTCTTC. It translates to CASSWQDRGRNEQFF.

The J gene is TRBJ2-3, the V gene TRBV4-1; TRBD2 agrees at 8 bases. CDR3 size: 19 residues. CDR1 is MGHRA, CDR2 YSYEKL, per germline. V gave up 0 bases and J gave up 2 bases; unmatched junction bases: 13. CDR3 coding DNA: TGCGCCAGCAGCCAAGAGATCGGGGGGGTATCTAGGGACACAGATACGCAGTATTTT. Translated, it gives CASSQEIGGVSRDTDTQYF.

The chain recombines TRBV28 with TRBJ2-2, with 8 positions matching TRBD1. This CDR3 comprises 13 residues. Losses at the gene ends were 7 bases for V and 6 bases for J; bases not matched to a gene: 4. Germline CDR1 MDHEN, CDR2 SYDVKM. CDR3 residues: CASNKQGAGELFF. The CDR3 DNA reads TGTGCCAGCAACAAACAGGGGGCCGGGGAGCTGTTTTTT.

The gene calls are TRBV5-1 and TRBJ2-5; D is uncertain. With the DNA end fitting TRBJ2-7 better, the J assignment may be wrong. The CDR3 totals 14 residues. Germline V lookup: CDR1 SGHRS, CDR2 YFSETQ. The chain's CDR3 is CASSLARNSYEQYF. CDR3 bases: TGCGCCAGCAGCTTGGCGAGAAACTCCTACGAGCAGTACTTC.

Note on this clone: The sample carries other DNA sequences with the same CDR3. This chain links TRBV4-1 with TRBJ2-5; D tentatively reads TRBD1 or TRBD2 (5 bases each). The CDR3 consists of 14 residues. V was clipped by 4 bases and J by 1 base, with 10 bases between them. The V gene's germline CDR1 is MGHRA and CDR2 YSYEKL. CDR3 DNA sequence: TGCGCCAGCAGCCCCCGGGGCGGCCAAGAGACCCAGTACTTC. Its translation is CASSPRGGQETQYF.

The chain joins TRBV27 to TRBJ2-1; 11 bases map to TRBD2. With 4 bases clipped from V and 8 bases from J, the junction kept 4 bases outside the gene matches. CDR1 and CDR2 from the germline V gene are MNHEY and SMNVEV (reference sequence). The CDR3 loop spans 14 amino acids. The CDR3 here is CASSSSGGLDEQFF. The CDR3 coding sequence is TGTGCCAGCAGTTCTAGCGGGGGGCTCGATGAGCAGTTCTTC.

The CDR3 spells CASSPGGAPETQYF. The CDR3 nucleotides read TGCGCCAGCAGCCCGGGGGGGGCCCCGGAGACCCAGTACTTC. This rearrangement joins TRBV4-1 to TRBJ2-5, with 8 bases identical to TRBD2. CDR1 and CDR2 from the germline V gene are MGHRA and YSYEKL. V shed 4 bases and J 5 bases; nucleotides not matched to a gene: 6. CDR3 length: 14 amino acids.

This chain connects TRBV5-6 to TRBJ2-7; 7 bases map to TRBD1. Germline loops: CDR1 SGHDT, CDR2 YYEEEE. The J segment lost 2 bases and the V segment lost 2 bases, leaving 4 bases of the junction unmatched. The CDR3 is 14 amino acids. This chain's CDR3 is CASSFFTGAYEQYF. CDR3 coding DNA: TGTGCCAGCAGCTTCTTTACAGGGGCCTACGAGCAGTACTTC.

CDR3 DNA: TGTGCCAGCAGCTTCTGGACAGGGGGTGATGAAAAACTGTTTTTT. Amino acid sequence: CASSFWTGGDEKLFF. This rearrangement joins TRBV5-8 to TRBJ1-4, with 10 bases lining up with TRBD1. Germline loops: CDR1 SGHTS, CDR2 YDEGEE. The CDR3 totals 15 residues. The V segment lost 2 bases and the J segment 6 bases; nucleotides outside the gene matches: 4.

The table lists this clone with a count of one. The gene calls are TRBV4-3 and TRBJ2-1, with D perhaps being TRBD1 or TRBD2 (6 bases each). Germline CDR1 reads LGHNA; CDR2 reads YSLEER. The CDR3 is 16 amino acids. V shed 0 bases and J shed 4 bases, with 13 bases lying between them. The CDR3 protein is CASSQETRGLYNEQFF. As DNA, the CDR3 is TGCGCCAGCAGCCAAGAAACACGGGGGCTTTACAATGAGCAGTTCTTC.

The V call is TRBV5-6, the J call TRBJ2-7, with no clear D. V gave up 3 bases and J gave up 7 bases, with 14 bases separating them. Looked up from germline, CDR1 is SGHDT and CDR2 is YYEEEE. The CDR3 runs to 13 residues. The chain's CDR3 is CASSSLNLEEQYF. CDR3 nucleotides: TGTGCCAGCAGCTCACTGAATTTGGAGGAGCAGTACTTC.

The chain combines TRBV13 with TRBJ1-6; D is perhaps TRBD1 (5 bases). The germline V and J ends were trimmed by 4 bases and 7 bases, with 14 bases remaining between them. CDR1 PRHDT and CDR2 FYEKMQ come from the germline V gene (reference sequence). The CDR3 has 15 amino acids. The CDR3 DNA sequence: TGTGCCAGCAGCTCGACAGACGCCACAAATTCACCCCTCCACTTT. This translates into CASSSTDATNSPLHF. Full variable domain (missing parts from reference TRBV13 and TRBJ1-6): AAGVIQSPRHLIKEKRETATLKCYPIPRHDTVYWYQQGPGQDPQFLISFYEKMQSDKGSIPDRFSAQQFSDYHSELNMSSLELGDSALYFCASSSTDATNSPLHFGNGTRLTVT.

About this clone: Distinct nucleotide sequences in the sample also encode this CDR3. The gene calls are TRBV6-1 and TRBJ2-7; D ambiguous. CDR1 MNHNS and CDR2 SASEGT come from the germline V gene. The V end lost 3 bases, the J end lost 4 bases, and 7 bases lay between the germline ends. This CDR3 comprises 12 residues. This CDR3 reads CASSETGYEQYF. DNA for the CDR3: TGTGCCAGCAGTGAGACGGGTTACGAGCAGTACTTC.

This clone was picked up one time. This CDR3 is CASSIIQGDYGYTF. The CDR3 DNA follows: TGTGCCAGCAGCATTATCCAAGGGGACTATGGCTACACCTTC. The V and J genes are TRBV5-4 and TRBJ1-2; D perhaps matches TRBD1 (5 bases). V lost 4 bases to trimming and J lost 3 bases, with 13 bases between them. The CDR3 has 14 amino acids. Germline CDR1 SGHNT, CDR2 YYREEE (reference sequence).

The chain combines TRBV19 with TRBJ1-2; TRBD1 agrees at 8 bases. Germline V gene sequence: CDR1 LNHDA, CDR2 SQIVND (reference sequence). With V trimmed by 5 bases and J by 5 bases, 7 bases remained unmatched. The CDR3 length is 14 residues. The CDR3 coding sequence is TGTGCCAGTAGTGTGGACAGGGAGGTTTATGGCTACACCTTC. It translates to CASSVDREVYGYTF.

V gene TRBV7-9 combines with J gene TRBJ2-1; 9 bases line up with TRBD1. The CDR3 spans 18 residues. With V trimmed by 4 bases and J by 4 bases, 14 bases remained unmatched. Germline CDR1 SEHNR, CDR2 FQNEAQ (reference sequence). This CDR3 is CASSSLDPGTGTYNEQFF. As DNA, the CDR3 is TGTGCCAGCAGCTCTCTGGATCCCGGGACAGGGACGTACAATGAGCAGTTCTTC.

This clone was recorded only once. The J gene is TRBJ2-7, the V gene TRBV10-3, with 8 bases aligning to TRBD1. The CDR3 length is 15 residues. V trimming: 2 bases; J trimming: 5 bases; junction bases outside the gene matches: 8. Germline loops: CDR1 ENHRY, CDR2 SYGVKD. In DNA, the CDR3 is TGTGCCATCAGTGAGGTGGCAGGGGGCCAAGACGAGCAGTACTTC. This sequence encodes CAISEVAGGQDEQYF.

The genes are TRBV7-9 and TRBJ1-2, with a weak D call TRBD1 (5 bases). The V and J ends lost 1 base and 13 bases respectively, with 10 bases between them. Germline V lookup: CDR1 SEHNR, CDR2 FQNEAQ (reference sequence). The CDR3 sequence is 11 residues long. The chain's CDR3 is CASSLGDLSTF. As DNA, the CDR3 is TGTGCCAGCAGCTTAGGGGACCTCAGCACCTTC.

The genes are TRBV9 and TRBJ2-2; D is tentatively TRBD1 or TRBD2 (5 bases each). The CDR3 contains 13 residues. Between the trimmed V and J ends, which lost 0 bases and 10 bases, there was a span of 10 bases. Germline-derived CDR1 and CDR2 are SGDLS and YYNGEE. CDR3 amino acids: CASSVDSGTELFF. The CDR3 region has the DNA TGTGCCAGCAGCGTAGACTCCGGGACGGAGCTGTTTTTT.

This rearrangement joins TRBV7-3 to TRBJ2-1; the D gene is possibly TRBD2 (5 bases). Looked up from germline, CDR1 is SGHTA and CDR2 is FQGTGA. The CDR3 consists of 15 residues. Trimming stripped 2 bases from V and 3 bases from J, with 11 bases between. CDR3 bases: TGTGCCAGCAGCTTAGCGGCGGGTTACTACAATGAGCAGTTCTTC. Amino acids: CASSLAAGYYNEQFF. Complete variable domain (other parts from reference TRBV7-3 and TRBJ2-1): GAGVSQTPSNKVTEKGKYVELRCDPISGHTALYWYRQSLGQGPEFLIYFQGTGAADDSGLPNDRFFAVRPEGSVSTLKIQRTERGDSAVYLCASSLAAGYYNEQFFGPGTRLTVL.

J is TRBJ1-1 and V is TRBV5-1, with no clear D. Looked up from germline, CDR1 is SGHRS and CDR2 is YFSETQ. CDR3 size: 16 residues. V was shortened by 4 bases and J by 0 bases, with 16 bases between the two germline ends. The CDR3 DNA reads TGCGCCAGCAGCGCCTACCCCCCGGGGATGAACACTGAAGCTTTCTTT. Protein: CASSAYPPGMNTEAFF.

This chain uses TRBV27 with TRBJ2-3; 15 bases agree with TRBD2. Germline trimming cut 4 bases from V and 0 bases from J; bases unmatched to any gene: 8. Germline loops: CDR1 MNHEY, CDR2 SMNVEV (reference sequence). The CDR3 extends over 19 amino acids. The CDR3 loop is CASSSRTSGGAPSTDTQYF. In DNA, the CDR3 is TGTGCCAGCAGTTCTAGGACTAGCGGGGGGGCCCCTAGCACAGATACGCAGTATTTT.

The DNA for the CDR3 is TGTGCCAGCAGTTTCTACGGGACAGGAACTAATGAAAAACTGTTTTTT. It translates to CASSFYGTGTNEKLFF. This chain uses TRBV28 with TRBJ1-4, with TRBD1 matching over 8 bases. Germline V gene lookup returns CDR1 MDHEN and CDR2 SYDVKM. CDR3 size: 16 residues. V shed 3 bases and J 1 base; nucleotides not matched to a gene: 4. The complete variable domain, with remaining parts taken from reference TRBV28 and TRBJ1-4, reads DVKVTQSSRYLVKRTGEKVFLECVQDMDHENMFWYRQDPGLGLRLIYFSYDVKMKEKGDIPEGYSVSREKKERFSLILESASTNQTSMYLCASSFYGTGTNEKLFFGSGTQLSVL.

In regard to this clone: This sample includes further DNA sequences coding for the same CDR3. This chain connects TRBV19 to TRBJ1-5, with D hard to call. Germline assignment: CDR1 LNHDA and CDR2 SQIVND (reference sequence). The CDR3 is 15 amino acids. Trimming removed 3 bases at V and 0 bases at J, with 9 bases between. CDR3 in DNA: TGTGCCAGTAGTATTATGGGATATAGCAATCAGCCCCAGCATTTT. Amino acids: CASSIMGYSNQPQHF. The variable domain in full, completed from reference TRBV19 and TRBJ1-5, reads DGGITQSPKYLFRKEGQNVTLSCEQNLNHDAMYWYRQDPGQGLRLIYYSQIVNDFQKGDIAEGYSVSREKKESFPLTVTSAQKNPTAFYLCASSIMGYSNQPQHFGDGTRLSIL.

This chain joins TRBV9 and TRBJ2-6; the D is unclear. Germline V gene lookup returns CDR1 SGDLS and CDR2 YYNGEE. There are 12 residues in the CDR3. V was clipped by 4 bases and J by 4 bases, with 3 bases between them. The CDR3 is CASSWGANVLTF. Here the CDR3 DNA reads TGTGCCAGCAGCTGGGGGGCCAACGTCCTGACTTTC.

As for this clone: Other nucleotide sequences from this sample produce the same CDR3. This rearrangement joins TRBV9 to TRBJ1-1; possible D gene TRBD1, 5 bases. This CDR3 is built from 13 residues. CDR1 SGDLS and CDR2 YYNGEE come from the germline V gene. Trimming left V 5 bases short and J 5 bases short, with 13 bases between. Here the CDR3 reads CASSTGGGTEAFF. Here the CDR3 DNA reads TGTGCCAGCAGTACGGGTGGGGGAACTGAAGCTTTCTTT.

This chain uses TRBV7-9 with TRBJ1-1; 9 bases agree with TRBD1. CDR1 is SEHNR, CDR2 FQNEAQ, per germline (reference sequence). This CDR3 comprises 17 residues. J gave up 1 base and V 1 base, and 7 bases lay outside the gene matches. This CDR3 is CASSLGTGGTPNTEAFF. CDR3 DNA: TGTGCCAGCAGCTTAGGTACAGGGGGCACTCCGAACACTGAAGCTTTCTTT.